This T cell receptor (beta chain) is from a study of T cell repertoires in aging, cancer and after chemotherapy. At the level of the study: The whole study produced a dataset of around 9 million TCR reads.

In its sample, this clonotype is medium-sized. Its antigen is still unknown. The CDR3 has 14 amino acids. Germline assignment: CDR1 MNHEY and CDR2 SVGAGI. Trimming removed 5 bases at V and 1 base at J, with 11 bases between. Peripheral blood genomic DNA, not sorted cells or RNA, was the template. Broader study findings: Untreated cancer patients had significantly lower blood TCR diversity than age-matched healthy donors.

A mixed TRB-A/B primer pool amplified rearranged TRB by multiplex touch-down PCR. TCRdb itself ran the multiplex PCR reads through MiXCR, one entry per CDR3 protein. The data contain roughly 4,000 distinct CDR3 sequences, about 30% of them singletons. Sequencing input: blood. The chain is built from TRBV6-5 and TRBJ1-2; D call uncertain. The clonotype originates from a human donor with a solid tumor. CDR3 sequence: CASSRGRINYGYTF. The CDR3 nucleotides read TGTGCCAGCAGTAGAGGACGGATTAACTATGGCTACACCTTC.